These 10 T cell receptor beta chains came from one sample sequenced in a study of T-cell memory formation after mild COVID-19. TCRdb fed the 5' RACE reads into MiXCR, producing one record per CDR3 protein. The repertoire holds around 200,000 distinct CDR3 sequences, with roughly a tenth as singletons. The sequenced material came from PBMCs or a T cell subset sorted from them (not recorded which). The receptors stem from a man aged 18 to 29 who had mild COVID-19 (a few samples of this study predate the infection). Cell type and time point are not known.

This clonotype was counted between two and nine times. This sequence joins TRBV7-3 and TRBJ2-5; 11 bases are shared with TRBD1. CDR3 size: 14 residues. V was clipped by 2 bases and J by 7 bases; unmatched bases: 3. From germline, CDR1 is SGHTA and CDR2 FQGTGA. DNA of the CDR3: TGTGCCAGCAGCTTAGCAGGACAGGGGGCGACCCAGTACTTC. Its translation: CASSLAGQGATQYF. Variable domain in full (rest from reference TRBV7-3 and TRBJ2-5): GAGVSQTPSNKVTEKGKYVELRCDPISGHTALYWYRQSLGQGPEFLIYFQGTGAADDSGLPNDRFFAVRPEGSVSTLKIQRTERGDSAVYLCASSLAGQGATQYFGPGTRLLVL.

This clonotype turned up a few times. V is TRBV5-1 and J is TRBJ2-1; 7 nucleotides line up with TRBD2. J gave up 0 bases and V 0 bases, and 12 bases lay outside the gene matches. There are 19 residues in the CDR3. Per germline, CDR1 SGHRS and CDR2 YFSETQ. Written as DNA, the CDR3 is TGCGCCAGCAGCTTGGTAGGCGGGGGTGCACCCTCCTCCTACAATGAGCAGTTCTTC. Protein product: CASSLVGGGAPSSYNEQFF. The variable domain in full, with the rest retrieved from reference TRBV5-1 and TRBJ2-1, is KAGVTQTPRYLIKTRGQQVTLSCSPISGHRSVSWYQQTPGQGLQFLFEYFSETQRNKGNFPGRFSGRQFSNSRSEMNVSTLELGDSALYLCASSLVGGGAPSSYNEQFFGPGTRLTVL.

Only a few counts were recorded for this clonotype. The CDR3 region has the DNA TGTGCCAGCAGGGGGCAGGGCTTTCACGAGCAGTACTTC. This translates into CASRGQGFHEQYF. This rearrangement joins TRBV12-3 or TRBV12-4 to TRBJ2-7; weak D call: TRBD1 (5 bases). This CDR3 has 13 amino acids. V was trimmed by 6 bases and J by 5 bases, leaving 14 bases between them.

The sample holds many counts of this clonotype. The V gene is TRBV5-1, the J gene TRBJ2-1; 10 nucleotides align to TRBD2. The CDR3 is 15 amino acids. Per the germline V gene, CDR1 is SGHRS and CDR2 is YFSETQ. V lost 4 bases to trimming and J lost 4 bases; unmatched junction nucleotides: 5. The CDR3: CASSHPSGGYNEQFF. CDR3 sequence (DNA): TGCGCCAGCAGCCACCCTAGCGGGGGTTACAATGAGCAGTTCTTC. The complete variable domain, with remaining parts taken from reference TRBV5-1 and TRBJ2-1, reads KAGVTQTPRYLIKTRGQQVTLSCSPISGHRSVSWYQQTPGQGLQFLFEYFSETQRNKGNFPGRFSGRQFSNSRSEMNVSTLELGDSALYLCASSHPSGGYNEQFFGPGTRLTVL.

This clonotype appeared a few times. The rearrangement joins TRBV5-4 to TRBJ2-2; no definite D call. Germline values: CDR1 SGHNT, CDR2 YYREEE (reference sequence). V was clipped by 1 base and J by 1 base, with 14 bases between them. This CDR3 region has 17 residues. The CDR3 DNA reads TGTGCCAGCAGCTTGAGGCAGGTCCCGAGGAACACCGGGGAGCTGTTTTTT. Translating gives CASSLRQVPRNTGELFF.

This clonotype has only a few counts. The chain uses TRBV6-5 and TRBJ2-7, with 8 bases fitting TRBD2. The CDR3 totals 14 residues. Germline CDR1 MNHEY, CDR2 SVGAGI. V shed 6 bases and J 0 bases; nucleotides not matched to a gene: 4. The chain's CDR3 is CASRAGGNSYEQYF. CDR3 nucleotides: TGTGCCAGCAGGGCGGGGGGAAACTCCTACGAGCAGTACTTC.

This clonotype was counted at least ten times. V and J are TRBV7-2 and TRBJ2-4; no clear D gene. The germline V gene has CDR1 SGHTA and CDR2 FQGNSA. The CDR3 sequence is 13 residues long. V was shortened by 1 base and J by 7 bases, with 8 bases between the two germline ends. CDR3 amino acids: CASSLDRSNIQYF. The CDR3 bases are TGTGCCAGCAGCTTAGACAGATCGAACATTCAGTACTTC.

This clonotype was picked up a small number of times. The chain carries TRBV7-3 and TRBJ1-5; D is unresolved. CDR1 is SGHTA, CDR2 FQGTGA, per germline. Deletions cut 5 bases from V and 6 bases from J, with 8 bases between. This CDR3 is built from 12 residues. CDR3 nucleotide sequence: TGTGCCAGCAGCCCCCTTTCTCAGCCCCAGCATTTT. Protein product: CASSPLSQPQHF. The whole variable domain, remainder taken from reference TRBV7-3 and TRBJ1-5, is GAGVSQTPSNKVTEKGKYVELRCDPISGHTALYWYRQSLGQGPEFLIYFQGTGAADDSGLPNDRFFAVRPEGSVSTLKIQRTERGDSAVYLCASSPLSQPQHFGDGTRLSIL.

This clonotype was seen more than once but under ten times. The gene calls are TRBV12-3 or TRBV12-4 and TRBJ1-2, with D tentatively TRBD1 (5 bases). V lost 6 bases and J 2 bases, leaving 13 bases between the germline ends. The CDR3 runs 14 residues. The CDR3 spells CASRGTAGNYGYTF. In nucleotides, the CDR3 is TGTGCCAGCAGAGGGACGGCGGGAAACTATGGCTACACCTTC.

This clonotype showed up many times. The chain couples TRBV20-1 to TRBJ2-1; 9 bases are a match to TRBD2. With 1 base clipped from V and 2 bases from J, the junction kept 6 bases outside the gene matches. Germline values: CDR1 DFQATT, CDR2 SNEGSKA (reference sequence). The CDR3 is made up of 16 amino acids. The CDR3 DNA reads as TGCAGTGCTAGAGGTTCTAGCGGGGAGACCTACAATGAGCAGTTCTTC. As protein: CSARGSSGETYNEQFF.